The entry below describes one T cell receptor beta chain. The antigen is not known. These data are taken from a study of T cells after yellow fever vaccination. TCRdb reanalysed the 5' RACE reads using MiXCR and keeps one entry per CDR3 protein. The sample contains 500,000 to 650,000 distinct CDR3 sequences, about 12% of which appear only once. Overall study findings and caveats: Post-booster reappearance was seen for most primary-vaccination clones (around 96% CD4, around 90% CD8). Abundant contaminating clonotypes from the bulk population could appear in FACS-sorted repertoires. By day 5 rather than day 15, the secondary response had peaked, though it was weaker.

The TCR sequence derives from a man aged 25 to 45 who received the YFV17D yellow fever vaccine. The sequences come from PBMCs, collected on the day of the yellow fever booster vaccination.

CDR3 bases: TGCGCCAGCAGTACAGGGATGGCTAACTATGGCTACACCTTC. Amino acid sequence: CASSTGMANYGYTF. This chain uses TRBV5-1 with TRBJ1-2; maybe TRBD1 (6 bases). This CDR3 is built from 14 residues. V lost 5 bases to trimming and J lost 0 bases, with 11 bases between them. Germline assignment: CDR1 SGHRS and CDR2 YFSETQ.